Shown below are 29 T cell receptor beta chains from a single sample sequenced in a study of response to subunit inactivated influenza vaccine. A single record per CDR3 protein comes from TCRdb applying MiXCR to the RT-PCR reads. Of fewer than 600,000 distinct CDR3 sequences in the sample, around 7.9% are singletons; the top ten hold about an eighth. The specimen was PBMCs from blood, collected 23 months after vaccination. These receptors all come from a man between 50 and 75 years old who received an inactivated influenza vaccine.

This clonotype was detected only a few times. The J gene is TRBJ2-1, the V gene TRBV6-2 or TRBV6-3; perhaps TRBD1 as D (5 bases). The germline V and J ends were trimmed by 4 bases and 1 base, with 14 bases remaining between them. Per germline, CDR1 MNHEY and CDR2 SVGEGT. This CDR3 has 16 residues. The CDR3: CASSSFKGKSYNEQFF. The CDR3 DNA sequence: TGTGCCAGCAGTTCCTTTAAGGGGAAATCCTACAATGAGCAGTTCTTC.

This clonotype was picked up a small number of times. The chain uses TRBV6-2 or TRBV6-3 and TRBJ2-2; D unclear. CDR3 length: 17 residues. V lost 6 bases and J 7 bases, leaving 24 bases between the germline ends. Germline V gives CDR1 MNHEY, CDR2 SVGEGT. The CDR3 DNA follows: TGTGCCAGCAGCTCCCCCGATTGGGTGAGGCAGAACGGGGAGCTGTTTTTT. It encodes CASSSPDWVRQNGELFF.

V and J are TRBV7-2 and TRBJ2-7, with D possibly matching TRBD1 (6 bases). The V end lost 0 bases, the J end lost 0 bases, and 9 bases lay between the germline ends. Germline-derived CDR1 and CDR2 are SGHTA and FQGNSA. CDR3 length equals 15 residues. The CDR3 reads CASSLAGGDSYEQYF. The CDR3 DNA follows: TGTGCCAGCAGCTTAGCAGGGGGTGACTCCTACGAGCAGTACTTC.

This clonotype was seen ten or more times. J is TRBJ1-4 and V is TRBV4-3, with TRBD1 matching 8 bases. The V segment lost 4 bases and the J segment 0 bases; nucleotides outside the gene matches: 13. The CDR3 is 19 residues long. The germline gives CDR1 LGHNA, CDR2 YSLEER. As DNA, the CDR3 is TGCGCCAGCAGCCGGGTCCTCAGGGGGCCGAGCTCAACTAATGAAAAACTGTTTTTT. Translating gives CASSRVLRGPSSTNEKLFF.

This clonotype has only a few counts. CDR3 coding DNA: TGTGCCAGCAGCTTAAATATGGAACTCACTGAAGCTTTCTTT. It encodes CASSLNMELTEAFF. This sequence joins TRBV7-8 and TRBJ1-1; D not resolved. Germline V gene data show CDR1 as SGHVS and CDR2 as FQNEAQ. V lost 2 bases and J 4 bases, leaving 11 bases between the germline ends. The CDR3 sequence is 14 residues long.

In this sample, this clonotype turned up many times. The J gene is TRBJ2-3, the V gene TRBV11-2, with D unclear. Looked up from germline, CDR1 is SGHAT and CDR2 is FQNNGV. The CDR3 has 15 amino acids. Trimming took off 2 bases at V and 0 bases at J, with 9 bases between the two ends. CDR3 region: CASSLKGFSTDTQYF. The CDR3 nucleotides read TGTGCCAGCAGCTTAAAGGGTTTTAGCACAGATACGCAGTATTTT.

There are many counts of this clonotype. V usage is TRBV24-1 and J usage is TRBJ2-3; no clear D gene. Per germline, CDR1 KGHDR and CDR2 SFDVKD. V was trimmed by 7 bases and J by 0 bases, leaving 4 bases between them. CDR3 size: 12 residues. The chain's CDR3 is CATSSSTDTQYF. The DNA of the CDR3 is TGTGCCACCAGCAGCAGCACAGATACGCAGTATTTT.

This rearrangement joins TRBV20-1 to TRBJ2-5; 9 bases match TRBD2. V lost 4 bases and J lost 6; bases outside the gene matches: 15. Looked up from germline, CDR1 is DFQATT and CDR2 is SNEGSKA (reference sequence). The CDR3 has 16 residues. CDR3 coding DNA: TGCAGTGCTAATGGGGGAGTAGCGGGAGATTTGAAGACCCAGTACTTC. This encodes CSANGGVAGDLKTQYF.

This chain links TRBV28 with TRBJ2-1; maybe TRBD2 (6 bases). The V gene lost 2 bases and the J gene lost 3 bases, with 14 bases spanning the gap. The CDR3 contains 16 residues. Looked up from germline, CDR1 is MDHEN and CDR2 is SYDVKM. The CDR3 sequence is CASSLTVGGLYNEQFF. The DNA for the CDR3 is TGTGCCAGCAGTTTAACAGTAGGAGGGCTCTACAATGAGCAGTTCTTC.

V gene TRBV7-9 combines with J gene TRBJ1-1; D is uncertain. Germline loops: CDR1 SEHNR, CDR2 FQNEAQ (reference sequence). The CDR3 contains 14 residues. Between the trimmed V and J ends, which lost 4 bases and 1 base, there was a span of 10 bases. CDR3 amino acids: CASSSQAENTEAFF. CDR3 in DNA: TGTGCCAGCAGCTCCCAAGCAGAGAACACTGAAGCTTTCTTT.

CDR3 bases: TGTGCCAGCAGTGAGGCCGGTGAATCACCCCTCCACTTT. Encoded protein: CASSEAGESPLHF. The chain links TRBV2 to TRBJ1-6, with D uncertain. Germline CDR1 and CDR2: SNHLY and FYNNEI. V shed 3 bases and J shed 10 bases, with 10 bases lying between them. This CDR3 has 13 residues.

This clonotype was counted only a few times. This chain links TRBV6-1 with TRBJ2-5; no clear D. Germline assignment: CDR1 MNHNS and CDR2 SASEGT. The CDR3 runs to 13 residues. V dropped 4 bases and J dropped 6 bases, with 12 bases sitting between them. The DNA for the CDR3 is TGTGCCAGCAGTGTTGGTGGGCAAAAGACCCAGTACTTC. Amino acid sequence: CASSVGGQKTQYF.

This clonotype was counted at least ten times. CDR3 protein: CASSQWISYEQYF. CDR3 DNA: TGTGCCAGCAGTCAATGGATTTCCTACGAGCAGTACTTC. This chain connects TRBV4-2 to TRBJ2-7, with D uncertain. CDR3 size: 13 residues. V lost 6 bases and J 1 base, leaving 10 bases between the germline ends. CDR1 is LGHNA and CDR2 is YNFKEQ in the germline V gene.

The V gene is TRBV28, the J gene TRBJ2-7, with D tentatively TRBD1 (6 bases). In germline, CDR1 is MDHEN, CDR2 SYDVKM. Deletions cut 5 bases from V and 0 bases from J, with 14 bases between. This CDR3 spans 15 amino acids. For the CDR3, the DNA is TGTGCCAGCAGTGCCGGACAGACCGTCTCCTACGAGCAGTACTTC. Amino acids: CASSAGQTVSYEQYF.

This clonotype was seen at least ten times. This rearrangement joins TRBV10-3 to TRBJ2-2; D is uncertain. The CDR3 runs to 15 residues. Germline CDR1 and CDR2: ENHRY and SYGVKD. Trimming cost V 10 bases and J 0 bases, with 15 bases left between them. DNA for the CDR3: TGTGCCACCGGATCCGGAACCGCGAACACCGGGGAGCTGTTTTTT. It is translated as CATGSGTANTGELFF.

This clonotype came up many times. V usage is TRBV5-6 and J usage is TRBJ1-2; no firm D call. V dropped 2 bases and J dropped 2 bases, with 10 bases sitting between them. This CDR3 spans 14 amino acids. Germline values: CDR1 SGHDT, CDR2 YYEEEE. In nucleotides, the CDR3 is TGTGCCAGCAGCTTCATCGACACCAACTATGGCTACACCTTC. Translated: CASSFIDTNYGYTF.

This clonotype was found many times. V gene TRBV7-3 combines with J gene TRBJ2-1, with D unresolved. V was pared by 2 bases and J by 10 bases, with 12 bases between. The CDR3 contains 13 residues. Germline lookup yields CDR1 SGHTA and CDR2 FQGTGA. CDR3 in DNA: TGTGCCAGCAGCTTAGGAAGCCAAGGGGAGCAGTTCTTC. Protein: CASSLGSQGEQFF. The variable domain in full, with the rest retrieved from reference TRBV7-3 and TRBJ2-1, is GAGVSQTPSNKVTEKGKYVELRCDPISGHTALYWYRQSLGQGPEFLIYFQGTGAADDSGLPNDRFFAVRPEGSVSTLKIQRTERGDSAVYLCASSLGSQGEQFFGPGTRLTVL.

This clonotype was seen a few times. V is TRBV12-3 or TRBV12-4 and J is TRBJ2-3; 12 bases line up with TRBD2. The CDR3 spans 16 residues. V gave up 2 bases and J gave up 5 bases; unmatched junction bases: 5. The CDR3: CASSLKLAGGKDTQYF. DNA of the CDR3: TGTGCCAGCAGTTTAAAACTAGCGGGGGGTAAAGATACGCAGTATTTT.

The rearrangement joins TRBV18 to TRBJ1-1; D is uncertain. This CDR3 contains 15 residues. V was trimmed by 5 bases and J by 1 base, leaving 14 bases between them. Germline lookup yields CDR1 KGHSH and CDR2 LQKENI. The CDR3 here is CASSVAETPNTEAFF. CDR3 DNA: TGTGCCAGCTCAGTGGCAGAGACCCCGAACACTGAAGCTTTCTTT. The whole variable domain, filled in from reference TRBV18 and TRBJ1-1, reads NAGVMQNPRHLVRRRGQEARLRCSPMKGHSHVYWYRQLPEEGLKFMVYLQKENIIDESGMPKERFSAEFPKEGPSILRIQQVVRGDSAAYFCASSVAETPNTEAFFGQGTRLTVV.

In this sample, this clonotype turned up many times. The J gene is TRBJ1-2, the V gene TRBV12-3 or TRBV12-4; a weak D match, TRBD1 (5 bases). V lost 3 bases, J lost 6 bases, and 11 bases lay in between. The CDR3 runs 13 residues. Here the CDR3 DNA reads TGTGCCAGCAGTTTTCAGTTGGGGCATGGCTACACCTTC. It yields the protein CASSFQLGHGYTF.

The chain combines TRBV6-4 with TRBJ2-7, with TRBD2 matching over 8 bases. The ends lost 7 bases at V and 8 bases at J; junction bases unmatched: 10. Germline V gene lookup returns CDR1 MRHNA and CDR2 SNTAGT. The CDR3 is made up of 13 amino acids. The CDR3 spells CASTRGGFGKQYF. The CDR3 DNA reads TGTGCCAGCACCCGGGGGGGCTTCGGGAAGCAGTACTTC.

This clonotype was picked up one time. Possible read error: a much larger clone is one base away. The chain combines TRBV12-3 or TRBV12-4 with TRBJ2-3; D might be TRBD2 (6 bases). The CDR3 spans 15 residues. The V end was cut by 6 bases, the J end by 2 bases, with 15 bases between. The CDR3 region is CASRGLSDFTDTQYF. DNA of the CDR3: TGTGCCAGCAGAGGACTATCGGATTTCACAGATACGCAGTATTTT.

The V call is TRBV3-1, the J call TRBJ1-4; possible D gene TRBD1, 5 bases. CDR1 LGHDT and CDR2 YNNKEL come from the germline V gene (reference sequence). V dropped 4 bases and J dropped 5 bases, with 11 bases sitting between them. CDR3 length: 14 amino acids. This CDR3 reads CASSPPGRNEKLFF. In nucleotides, the CDR3 is TGTGCCAGCAGCCCGCCGGGGCGGAATGAAAAACTGTTTTTT.

CDR3 coding DNA: TGCAGTGCGAAGCGGGGGCTAGCGGGGGCGGTCGGAGAGACCCAGTACTTC. As protein: CSAKRGLAGAVGETQYF. This chain uses TRBV20-1 with TRBJ2-5; 10 bases agree with TRBD2. The junction had 17 bases not matched to a gene; V was cut back by 6 bases and J by 4 bases. Germline CDR1 DFQATT, CDR2 SNEGSKA (reference sequence). The CDR3 consists of 17 residues.

V and J are TRBV28 and TRBJ1-6; TRBD1 is a possible D gene (5 bases). The CDR3 extends over 15 amino acids. The germline V gene has CDR1 MDHEN and CDR2 SYDVKM. The germline V and J ends were trimmed by 2 bases and 6 bases, with 11 bases remaining between them. The CDR3 nucleotides are TGTGCCAGCAGTTTAATGCCGGGGGGTAATTCACCCCTCCACTTT. Residues: CASSLMPGGNSPLHF.

The CDR3 sequence is CASSYPDGVGETQYF. CDR3 nucleotides: TGTGCCAGCAGTTACCCGGACGGGGTAGGGGAGACCCAGTACTTC. The chain recombines TRBV6-2 or TRBV6-3 with TRBJ2-5; D is perhaps TRBD2 (5 bases). V dropped 2 bases and J dropped 5 bases, with 15 bases sitting between them. Per the germline V gene, CDR1 is MNHEY and CDR2 is SVGEGT. This CDR3 contains 15 residues.

This clonotype turned up a few times. This chain joins TRBV5-5 and TRBJ2-6, with 8 nucleotides matching TRBD1. The germline CDR1 and CDR2 sequences are SGHKS and YYEKEE (reference sequence). The CDR3 runs 18 residues. V was clipped by 0 bases and J by 2 bases; unmatched bases: 7. CDR3 DNA sequence: TGTGCCAGCAGCTTGGAGGACAGGGCGTATACTGGGGCCAACGTCCTGACTTTC. This sequence encodes CASSLEDRAYTGANVLTF.

The chain recombines TRBV29-1 with TRBJ2-5, with D unresolved. The CDR3 extends over 13 amino acids. Per the germline V gene, CDR1 is SQVTM and CDR2 is ANQGSEA. Trimming cost V 3 bases and J 0 bases, with 8 bases left between them. The CDR3 here is CSVDLLHQETQYF. DNA for the CDR3: TGCAGCGTTGACTTGCTGCACCAAGAGACCCAGTACTTC.

Only a few counts were recorded for this clonotype. The V call is TRBV20-1, the J call TRBJ2-7; D is tentatively TRBD1 or TRBD2 (5 bases each). The CDR3 consists of 12 residues. CDR1 and CDR2 from the germline V gene are DFQATT and SNEGSKA (reference sequence). The CDR3 protein is CRADLGVNEQYF. The DNA of the CDR3 is TGCAGAGCGGATCTGGGGGTCAACGAGCAGTACTTC.